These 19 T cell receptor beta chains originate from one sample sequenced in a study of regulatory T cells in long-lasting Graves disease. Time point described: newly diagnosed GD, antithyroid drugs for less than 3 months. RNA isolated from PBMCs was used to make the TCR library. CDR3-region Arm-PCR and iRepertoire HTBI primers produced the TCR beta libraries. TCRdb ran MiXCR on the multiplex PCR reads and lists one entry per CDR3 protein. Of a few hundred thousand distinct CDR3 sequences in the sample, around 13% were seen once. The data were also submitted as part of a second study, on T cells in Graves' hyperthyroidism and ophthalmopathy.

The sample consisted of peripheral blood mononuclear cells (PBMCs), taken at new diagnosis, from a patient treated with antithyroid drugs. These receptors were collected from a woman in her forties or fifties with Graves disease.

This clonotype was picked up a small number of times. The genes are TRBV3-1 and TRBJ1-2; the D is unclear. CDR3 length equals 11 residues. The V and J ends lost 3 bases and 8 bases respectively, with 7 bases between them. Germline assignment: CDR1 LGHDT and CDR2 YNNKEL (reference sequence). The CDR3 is CASSHPGGYTF. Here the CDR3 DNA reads TGTGCCAGCAGCCATCCGGGCGGCTACACCTTC.

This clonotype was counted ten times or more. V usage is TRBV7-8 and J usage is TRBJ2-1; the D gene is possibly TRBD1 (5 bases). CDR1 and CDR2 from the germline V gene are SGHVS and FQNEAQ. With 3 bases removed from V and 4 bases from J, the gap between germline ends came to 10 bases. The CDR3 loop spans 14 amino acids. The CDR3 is CASSFQTAYNEQFF. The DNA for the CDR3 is TGTGCCAGCAGCTTCCAGACAGCTTACAATGAGCAGTTCTTC.

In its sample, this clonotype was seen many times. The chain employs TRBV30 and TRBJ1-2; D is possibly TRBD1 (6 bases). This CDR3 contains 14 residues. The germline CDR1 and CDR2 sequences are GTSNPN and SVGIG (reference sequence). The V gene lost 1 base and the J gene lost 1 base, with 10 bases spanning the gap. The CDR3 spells CAWSGQDYNYGYTF. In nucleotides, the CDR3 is TGTGCCTGGAGTGGACAGGACTATAACTATGGCTACACCTTC.

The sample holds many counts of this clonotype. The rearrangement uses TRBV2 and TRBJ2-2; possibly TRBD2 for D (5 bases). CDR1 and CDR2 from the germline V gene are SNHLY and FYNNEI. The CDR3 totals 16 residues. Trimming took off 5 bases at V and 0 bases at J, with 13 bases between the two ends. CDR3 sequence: CASSLSGLANTGELFF. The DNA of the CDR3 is TGTGCCAGCAGTTTGTCAGGACTGGCGAACACCGGGGAGCTGTTTTTT.

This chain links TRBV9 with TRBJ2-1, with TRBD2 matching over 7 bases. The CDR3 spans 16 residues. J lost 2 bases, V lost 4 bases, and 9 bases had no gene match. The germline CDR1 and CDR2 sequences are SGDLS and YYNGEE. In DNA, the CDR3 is TGTGCCAGCAGCTCGCGACTAGCAGGGACCTACAATGAGCAGTTCTTC. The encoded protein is CASSSRLAGTYNEQFF.

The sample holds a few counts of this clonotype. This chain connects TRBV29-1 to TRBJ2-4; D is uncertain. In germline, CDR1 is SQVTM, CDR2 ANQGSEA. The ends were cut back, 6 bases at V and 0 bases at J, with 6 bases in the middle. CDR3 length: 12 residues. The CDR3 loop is CSVMVAKNIQYF. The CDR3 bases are TGCAGCGTGATGGTAGCCAAAAACATTCAGTACTTC. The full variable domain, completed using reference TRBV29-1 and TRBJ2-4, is SAVISQKPSRDICQRGTSLTIQCQVDSQVTMMFWYRQQPGQSLTLIATANQGSEATYESGFVIDKFPISRPNLTFSTLTVSNMSPEDSSIYLCSVMVAKNIQYFGAGTRLSVL.

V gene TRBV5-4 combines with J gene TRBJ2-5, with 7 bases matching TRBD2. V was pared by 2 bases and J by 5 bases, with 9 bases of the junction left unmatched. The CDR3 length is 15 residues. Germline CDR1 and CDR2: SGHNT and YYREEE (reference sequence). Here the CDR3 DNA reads TGTGCCAGCAGCTTTGCGGGAGTGTTGGGGGAGACCCAGTACTTC. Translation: CASSFAGVLGETQYF.

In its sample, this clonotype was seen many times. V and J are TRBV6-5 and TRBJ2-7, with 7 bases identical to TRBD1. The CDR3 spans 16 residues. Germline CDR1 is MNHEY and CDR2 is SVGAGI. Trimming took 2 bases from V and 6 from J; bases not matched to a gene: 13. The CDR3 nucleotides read TGTGCCAGCAGTTACGACAGACACCCAGGGGGAGCCGAGCAGTACTTC. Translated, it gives CASSYDRHPGGAEQYF.

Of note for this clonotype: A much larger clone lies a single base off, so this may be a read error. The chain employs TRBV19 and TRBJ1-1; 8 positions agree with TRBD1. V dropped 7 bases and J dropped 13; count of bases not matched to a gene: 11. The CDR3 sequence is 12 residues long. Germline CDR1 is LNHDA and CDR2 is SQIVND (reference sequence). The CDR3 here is CASTPGQERGFF. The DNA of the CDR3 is TGTGCCAGTACCCCGGGACAGGAGCGGGGTTTCTTT.

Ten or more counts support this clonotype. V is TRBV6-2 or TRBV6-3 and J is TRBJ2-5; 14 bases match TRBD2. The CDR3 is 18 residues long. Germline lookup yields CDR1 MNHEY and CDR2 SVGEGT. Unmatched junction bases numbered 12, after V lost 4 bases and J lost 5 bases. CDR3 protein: CASSLGTSGSLKSETQYF. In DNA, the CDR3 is TGTGCCAGCAGTTTAGGGACTAGCGGGAGCCTCAAGTCGGAGACCCAGTACTTC.

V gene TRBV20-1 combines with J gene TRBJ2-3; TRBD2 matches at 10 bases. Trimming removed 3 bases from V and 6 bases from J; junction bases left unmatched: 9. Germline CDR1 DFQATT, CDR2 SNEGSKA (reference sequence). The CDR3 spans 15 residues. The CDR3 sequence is CSARVLAGAADTQYF. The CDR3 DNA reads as TGCAGTGCTAGGGTCCTAGCGGGAGCGGCGGATACGCAGTATTTT.

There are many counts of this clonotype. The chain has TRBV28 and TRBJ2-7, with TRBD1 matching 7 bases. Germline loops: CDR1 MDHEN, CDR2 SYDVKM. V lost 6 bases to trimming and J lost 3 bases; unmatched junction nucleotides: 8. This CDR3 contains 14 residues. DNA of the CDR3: TGTGCCAGCAGAAAGGGACAGTCAATCTACGAGCAGTACTTC. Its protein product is CASRKGQSIYEQYF.

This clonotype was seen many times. The CDR3 DNA follows: TGTGCCAGCAGTTTACCTCGGGACATCGGACTGTTTTTT. Protein: CASSLPRDIGLFF. The chain links TRBV28 to TRBJ1-4, with D maybe TRBD1 (6 bases). Germline loops: CDR1 MDHEN, CDR2 SYDVKM. CDR3 length equals 13 residues. Trimming took 2 bases from V and 13 from J, leaving 14 bases between them. The variable domain in full, with the rest retrieved from reference TRBV28 and TRBJ1-4, is DVKVTQSSRYLVKRTGEKVFLECVQDMDHENMFWYRQDPGLGLRLIYFSYDVKMKEKGDIPEGYSVSREKKERFSLILESASTNQTSMYLCASSLPRDIGLFFGSGTQLSVL.

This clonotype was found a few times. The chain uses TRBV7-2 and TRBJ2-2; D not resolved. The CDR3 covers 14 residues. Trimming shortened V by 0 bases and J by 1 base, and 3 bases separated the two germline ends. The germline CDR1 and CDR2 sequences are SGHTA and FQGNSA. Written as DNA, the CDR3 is TGTGCCAGCAGCTTAGCCTGGAACACCGGGGAGCTGTTTTTT. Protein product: CASSLAWNTGELFF. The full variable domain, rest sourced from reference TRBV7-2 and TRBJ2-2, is GAGVSQSPSNKVTEKGKDVELRCDPISGHTALYWYRQSLGQGLEFLIYFQGNSAPDKSGLPSDRFSAERTGGSVSTLTIQRTQQEDSAVYLCASSLAWNTGELFFGEGSRLTVL.

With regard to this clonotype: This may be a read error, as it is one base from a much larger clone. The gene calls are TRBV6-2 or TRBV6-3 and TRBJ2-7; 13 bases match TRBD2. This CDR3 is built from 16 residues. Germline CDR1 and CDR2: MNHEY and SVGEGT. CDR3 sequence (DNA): TGTGCCAGCAGTGTAGCGACTAGCGGGAGGTCCTACGGGCAGTACTTC. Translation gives CASSVATSGRSYGQYF.

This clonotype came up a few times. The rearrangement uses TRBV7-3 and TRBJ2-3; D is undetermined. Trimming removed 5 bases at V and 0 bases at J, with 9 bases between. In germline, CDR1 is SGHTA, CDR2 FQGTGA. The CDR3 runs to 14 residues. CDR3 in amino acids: CASSAAASTDTQYF. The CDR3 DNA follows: TGTGCCAGCAGCGCGGCGGCTAGCACAGATACGCAGTATTTT.

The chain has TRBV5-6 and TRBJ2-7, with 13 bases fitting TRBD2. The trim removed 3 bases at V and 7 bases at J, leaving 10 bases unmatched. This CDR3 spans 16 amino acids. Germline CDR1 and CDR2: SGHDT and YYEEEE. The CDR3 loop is CASSSGLAGNVGEQYF. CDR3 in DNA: TGTGCCAGCAGCTCGGGACTAGCGGGAAACGTAGGGGAGCAGTACTTC. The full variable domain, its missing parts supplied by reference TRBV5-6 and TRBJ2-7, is DAGVTQSPTHLIKTRGQQVTLRCSPKSGHDTVSWYQQALGQGPQFIFQYYEEEERQRGNFPDRFSGHQFPNYSSELNVNALLLGDSALYLCASSSGLAGNVGEQYFGPGTRLTVT.

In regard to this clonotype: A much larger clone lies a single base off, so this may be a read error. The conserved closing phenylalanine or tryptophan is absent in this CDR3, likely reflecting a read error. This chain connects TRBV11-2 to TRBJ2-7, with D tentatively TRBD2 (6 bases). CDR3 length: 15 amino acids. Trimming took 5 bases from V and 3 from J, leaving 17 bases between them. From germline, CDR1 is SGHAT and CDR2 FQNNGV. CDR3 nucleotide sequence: TGTGCCAGCAGCATTAGGACTAACCAGATCTACGAGCAGTACTGC. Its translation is CASSIRTNQIYEQYC.

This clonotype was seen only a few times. The chain's CDR3 is CAIRGRDNSPLHF. In DNA form, the CDR3 reads TGTGCCATCAGGGGCAGGGATAATTCACCCCTCCACTTT. This rearrangement joins TRBV10-3 to TRBJ1-6; a weak D match, TRBD1 (5 bases). Trimming stripped 6 bases from V and 5 bases from J, with 8 bases between. The CDR3 has 13 amino acids. Germline V lookup: CDR1 ENHRY, CDR2 SYGVKD.